This TCR beta chain originates from a study of shared clonotypes between healthy human individuals. The wider study: Per-donor plates numbered three CD4 naive, three CD4 memory, two CD8 naive and one CD8 memory.

Libraries were prepared by immunoSEQ multiplex PCR; TCRdb keeps only in-frame clonotypes and omits some of them. This sample has about 380,000 clones, with about 96% found just once. Concerning this clone itself: Its matching antigen is unknown.

Trimming pared 8 bases from V and 2 bases from J, leaving 7 bases between. The CDR3 loop spans 11 amino acids. Germline loops: CDR1 MDHEN, CDR2 SYDVKM. Study results and caveats: Clonotypes not shared had lower generation probabilities than those common to all four donors. It was expected that sequencing depth would affect clonotype sharing among donors. The study found roughly 5% of naive CD4 clonotypes shared across four donors.

The TCR originated in a man younger than 45 in good health. The chain recombines TRBV28 with TRBJ2-7, with D perhaps matching TRBD1 (6 bases). The sample was memory CD8+ T cells sorted from blood. Indicated subset: CD45RO+ cells pooled with CCR7-negative TemRA cells. In nucleotides, the CDR3 is TGTGCCAGCGGGACACCCTACGAGCAGTACTTC. As protein: CASGTPYEQYF. Full variable domain (missing parts from reference TRBV28 and TRBJ2-7): DVKVTQSSRYLVKRTGEKVFLECVQDMDHENMFWYRQDPGLGLRLIYFSYDVKMKEKGDIPEGYSVSREKKERFSLILESASTNQTSMYLCASGTPYEQYFGPGTRLTVT.